This T cell receptor (beta chain) was retrieved from a study of CD8+ T cells in alopecia areata. The CDR3 extends over 14 amino acids. CDR1 is SNHLY and CDR2 is FYNNEI in the germline V gene. Trimming took 4 bases from V and 1 from J, leaving 10 bases between them. Treatment: oral pan-JAK inhibitor, 5-10 mg twice daily. RNA extraction was followed by reverse transcription into cDNA, which acted as the sequencing template. Using immunoSEQ multiplex PCR, the repertoire was profiled, and TCRdb retains in-frame clones only, with some absent. The repertoire holds some 200,000 clones, about 60% seen once, with over 3% in the top ten.

This rearrangement joins TRBV2 to TRBJ1-1; D is undetermined. The sample consisted of CD4+ T cells sorted from blood, taken at week 4, from a patient treated with tofacitinib. The receptor was isolated from a human donor with alopecia areata. The CDR3 protein is CASSGGLPNTEAFF. Written as DNA, the CDR3 is TGTGCCAGCAGTGGCGGGCTCCCGAACACTGAAGCTTTCTTT.